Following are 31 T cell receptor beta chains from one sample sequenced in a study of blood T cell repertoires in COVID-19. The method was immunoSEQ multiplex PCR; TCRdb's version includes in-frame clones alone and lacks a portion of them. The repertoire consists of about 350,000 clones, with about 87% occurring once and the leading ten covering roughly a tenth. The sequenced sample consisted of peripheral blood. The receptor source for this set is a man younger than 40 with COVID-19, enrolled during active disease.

CDR3 nucleotide sequence: TGTGCCAGCAAAAGGGGGTTAAGCTCCTATAATTCACCCCTCCACTTT. Residues: CASKRGLSSYNSPLHF. The rearrangement uses TRBV3-1 (or the pseudogene TRBV3-2) and TRBJ1-6; weak D call: TRBD1 (6 bases). Trimming took off 7 bases at V and 0 bases at J, with 13 bases between the two ends. The CDR3 loop spans 16 amino acids. Germline CDR1 LGHDT, CDR2 YNNKEL (reference sequence).

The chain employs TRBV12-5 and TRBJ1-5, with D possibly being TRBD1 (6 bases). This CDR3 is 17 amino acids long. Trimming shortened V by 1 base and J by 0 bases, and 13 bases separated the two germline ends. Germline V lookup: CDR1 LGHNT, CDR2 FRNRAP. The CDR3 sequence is CASGLGGRGASNQPQHF. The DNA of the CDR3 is TGTGCTAGTGGTTTGGGGGGCAGGGGAGCTAGCAATCAGCCCCAGCATTTT.

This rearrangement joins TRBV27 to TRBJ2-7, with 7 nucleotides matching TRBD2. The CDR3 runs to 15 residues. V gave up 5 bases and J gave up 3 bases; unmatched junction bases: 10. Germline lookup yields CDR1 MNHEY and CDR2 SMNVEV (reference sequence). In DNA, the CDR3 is TGTGCCAGCAGTCCGACTAGCCCTCCTCTCTACGAGCAGTACTTC. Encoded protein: CASSPTSPPLYEQYF.

As DNA, the CDR3 is TGTGCCAGCAGCAAAGGAGGGGTGGAGGGCCCTAGCAATCAGCCCCAGCATTTT. Its protein is CASSKGGVEGPSNQPQHF. The V gene is TRBV21-1, the J gene TRBJ1-5. TRBV21-1 is shown as a pseudogene. This CDR3 is 18 amino acids long.

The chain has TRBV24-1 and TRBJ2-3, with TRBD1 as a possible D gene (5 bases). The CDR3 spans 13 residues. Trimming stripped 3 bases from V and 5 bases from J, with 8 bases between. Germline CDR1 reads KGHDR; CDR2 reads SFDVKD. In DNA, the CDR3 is TGTGCCACCAGTGATGCAGGGATAGATACGCAGTATTTT. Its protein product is CATSDAGIDTQYF.

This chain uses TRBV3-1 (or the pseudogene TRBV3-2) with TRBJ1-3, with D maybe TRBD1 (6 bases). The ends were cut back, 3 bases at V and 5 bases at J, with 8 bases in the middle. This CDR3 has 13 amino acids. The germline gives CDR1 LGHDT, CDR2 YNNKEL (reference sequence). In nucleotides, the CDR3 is TGTGCCAGCAGCCAGGGGGCGAGAAACACCATATATTTT. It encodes CASSQGARNTIYF.

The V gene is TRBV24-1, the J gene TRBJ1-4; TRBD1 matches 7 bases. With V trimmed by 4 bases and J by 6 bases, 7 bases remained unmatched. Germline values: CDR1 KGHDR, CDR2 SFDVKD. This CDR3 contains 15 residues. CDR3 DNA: TGTGCCACCAGTGAACAACAGGGGTTACATGAAAAACTGTTTTTT. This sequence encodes CATSEQQGLHEKLFF.

The DNA for the CDR3 is TGTGCCAGCACCCACCTAGCGGCTAACTACGAGCAGTACTTC. Translation: CASTHLAANYEQYF. J is TRBJ2-7 and V is TRBV28; 7 bases match TRBD2. The CDR3 has 14 residues. Unmatched junction bases numbered 9, after V lost 7 bases and J lost 3 bases. Germline V gives CDR1 MDHEN, CDR2 SYDVKM.

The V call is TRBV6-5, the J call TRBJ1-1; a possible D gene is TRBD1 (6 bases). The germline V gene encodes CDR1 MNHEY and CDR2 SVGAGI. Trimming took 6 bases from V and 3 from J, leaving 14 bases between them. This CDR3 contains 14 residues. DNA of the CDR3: TGTGCCAGCAGGGATAGGACAGCACACACTGAAGCTTTCTTT. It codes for CASRDRTAHTEAFF.

The CDR3 loop reads CASSQVETGGVAETQYF. The CDR3 nucleotides read TGTGCCAGCAGCCAAGTCGAGACAGGAGGAGTCGCCGAGACCCAGTACTTC. The chain joins TRBV14 to TRBJ2-5, with TRBD1 as a possible D gene (6 bases). The CDR3 is 17 amino acids. CDR1 SGHDN and CDR2 FVKESK come from the germline V gene. The V end was cut by 1 base, the J end by 5 bases, with 20 bases between.

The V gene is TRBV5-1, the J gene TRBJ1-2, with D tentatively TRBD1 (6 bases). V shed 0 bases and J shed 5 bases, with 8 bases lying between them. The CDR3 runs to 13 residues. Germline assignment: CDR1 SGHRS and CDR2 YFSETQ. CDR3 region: CASSLEDRYGYTF. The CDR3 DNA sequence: TGCGCCAGCAGCTTGGAGGACAGATATGGCTACACCTTC.

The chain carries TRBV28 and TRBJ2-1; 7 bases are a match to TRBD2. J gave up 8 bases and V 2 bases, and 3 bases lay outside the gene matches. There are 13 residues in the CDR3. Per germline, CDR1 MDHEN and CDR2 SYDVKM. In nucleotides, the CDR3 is TGTGCCAGCAGTTTAGACGGGAGGCATGAGCAGTTCTTC. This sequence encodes CASSLDGRHEQFF.

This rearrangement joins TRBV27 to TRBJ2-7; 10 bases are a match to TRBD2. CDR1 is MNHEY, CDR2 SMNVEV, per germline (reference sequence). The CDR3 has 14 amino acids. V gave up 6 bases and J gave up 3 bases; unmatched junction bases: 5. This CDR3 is CASRVAGGFYEQYF. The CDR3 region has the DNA TGTGCCAGCAGAGTAGCGGGAGGATTCTACGAGCAGTACTTC.

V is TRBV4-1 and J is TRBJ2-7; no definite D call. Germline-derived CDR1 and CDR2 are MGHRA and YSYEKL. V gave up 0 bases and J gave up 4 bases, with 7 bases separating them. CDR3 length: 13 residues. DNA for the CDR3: TGCGCCAGCAGCCAAGAAAACGGTTACGAGCAGTACTTC. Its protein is CASSQENGYEQYF.

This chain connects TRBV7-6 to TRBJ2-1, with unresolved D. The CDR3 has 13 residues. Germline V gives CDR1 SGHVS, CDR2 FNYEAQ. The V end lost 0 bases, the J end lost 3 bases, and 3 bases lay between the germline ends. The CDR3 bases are TGTGCCAGCAGCTTAGCCGTCTACAATGAGCAGTTCTTC. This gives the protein CASSLAVYNEQFF.

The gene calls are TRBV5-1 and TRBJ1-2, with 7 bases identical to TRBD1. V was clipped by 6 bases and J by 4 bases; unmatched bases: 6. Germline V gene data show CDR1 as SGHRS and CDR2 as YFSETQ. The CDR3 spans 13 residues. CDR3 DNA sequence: TGCGCCAGCACGTCCGGGACAGCCTATGGCTACACCTTC. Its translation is CASTSGTAYGYTF.

Written as DNA, the CDR3 is TGCGCCAGCAGCCAACACCTCACTTCAGGGAGGGAATCCTACGAGCAGTACTTC. This sequence encodes CASSQHLTSGRESYEQYF. This chain joins TRBV4-3 and TRBJ2-7, with 7 bases lining up with TRBD2. CDR1 LGHNA and CDR2 YSLEER come from the germline V gene. The J segment lost 1 base and the V segment lost 2 bases, leaving 14 bases of the junction unmatched. This CDR3 contains 18 residues.

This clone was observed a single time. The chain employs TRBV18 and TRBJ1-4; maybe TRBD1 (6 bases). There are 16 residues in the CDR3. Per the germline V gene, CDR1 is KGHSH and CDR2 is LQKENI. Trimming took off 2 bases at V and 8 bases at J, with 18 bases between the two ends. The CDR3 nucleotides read TGTGCCAGCTCACCAAGGACAGCGGACTGGAACGAAAAACTGTTTTTT. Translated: CASSPRTADWNEKLFF.

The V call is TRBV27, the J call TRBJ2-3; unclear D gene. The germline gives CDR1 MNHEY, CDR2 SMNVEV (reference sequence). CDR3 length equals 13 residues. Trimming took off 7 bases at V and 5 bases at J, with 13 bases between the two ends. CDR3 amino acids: CASNPPAGDTQYF. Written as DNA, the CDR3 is TGTGCCAGCAATCCCCCAGCAGGAGATACGCAGTATTTT.

The CDR3 region is CASSAGQLNTEAFF. The CDR3 DNA sequence: TGTGCCAGCAGCGCGGGACAGCTGAACACTGAAGCTTTCTTT. The genes are TRBV7-3 and TRBJ1-1, with 7 nucleotides matching TRBD1. The J segment lost 0 bases and the V segment lost 5 bases, leaving 3 bases of the junction unmatched. The CDR3 consists of 14 residues. The germline V gene has CDR1 SGHTA and CDR2 FQGTGA. The variable domain in full, with the rest retrieved from reference TRBV7-3 and TRBJ1-1, is GAGVSQTPSNKVTEKGKYVELRCDPISGHTALYWYRQSLGQGPEFLIYFQGTGAADDSGLPNDRFFAVRPEGSVSTLKIQRTERGDSAVYLCASSAGQLNTEAFFGQGTRLTVV.

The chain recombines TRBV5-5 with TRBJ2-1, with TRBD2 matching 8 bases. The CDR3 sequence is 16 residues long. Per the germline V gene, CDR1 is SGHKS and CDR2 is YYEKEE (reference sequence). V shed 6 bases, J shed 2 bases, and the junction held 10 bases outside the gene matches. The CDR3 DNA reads TGTGCCAGCATCGCCCGGGAGGGGGGCCCCTACAATGAGCAGTTCTTC. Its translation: CASIAREGGPYNEQFF.

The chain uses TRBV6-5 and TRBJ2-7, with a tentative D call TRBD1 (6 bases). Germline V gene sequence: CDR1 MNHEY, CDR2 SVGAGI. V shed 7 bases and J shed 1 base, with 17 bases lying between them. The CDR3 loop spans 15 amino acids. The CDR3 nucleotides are TGTGCCAGCAACCTACAGGGTCCGACTTCCTACGAGCAGTACTTC. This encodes CASNLQGPTSYEQYF.

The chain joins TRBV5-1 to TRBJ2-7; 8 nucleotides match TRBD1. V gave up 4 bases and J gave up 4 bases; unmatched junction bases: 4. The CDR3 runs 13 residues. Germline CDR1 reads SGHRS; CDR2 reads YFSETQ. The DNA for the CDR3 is TGCGCCAGCAGCCAGGGGGCAGGATACGAGCAGTACTTC. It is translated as CASSQGAGYEQYF.

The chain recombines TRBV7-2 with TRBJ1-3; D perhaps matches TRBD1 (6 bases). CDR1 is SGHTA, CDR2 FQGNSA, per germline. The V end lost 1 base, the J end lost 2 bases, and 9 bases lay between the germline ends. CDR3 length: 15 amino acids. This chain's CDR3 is CASSLVAGAGNTIYF. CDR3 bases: TGTGCCAGCAGCTTAGTCGCAGGGGCTGGAAACACCATATATTTT.

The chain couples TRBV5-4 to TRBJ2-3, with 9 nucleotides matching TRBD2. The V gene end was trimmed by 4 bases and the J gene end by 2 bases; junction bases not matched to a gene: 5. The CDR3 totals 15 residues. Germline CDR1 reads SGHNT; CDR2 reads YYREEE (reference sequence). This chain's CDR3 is CASSTSGSPTDTQYF. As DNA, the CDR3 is TGTGCCAGCAGCACTAGCGGGTCCCCCACAGATACGCAGTATTTT.

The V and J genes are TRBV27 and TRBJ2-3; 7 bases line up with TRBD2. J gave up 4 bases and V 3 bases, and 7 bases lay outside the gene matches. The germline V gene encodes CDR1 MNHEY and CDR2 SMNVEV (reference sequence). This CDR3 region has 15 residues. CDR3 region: CASSFVSAGADTQYF. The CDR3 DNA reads TGTGCCAGCAGTTTTGTAAGCGCGGGAGCAGATACGCAGTATTTT.

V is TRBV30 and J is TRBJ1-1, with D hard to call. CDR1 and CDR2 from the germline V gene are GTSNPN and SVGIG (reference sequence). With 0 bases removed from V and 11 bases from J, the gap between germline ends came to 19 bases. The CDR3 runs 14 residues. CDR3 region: CAWSVPYRGETAFF. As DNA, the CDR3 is TGTGCCTGGAGTGTACCGTATCGCGGGGAGACGGCTTTCTTT.

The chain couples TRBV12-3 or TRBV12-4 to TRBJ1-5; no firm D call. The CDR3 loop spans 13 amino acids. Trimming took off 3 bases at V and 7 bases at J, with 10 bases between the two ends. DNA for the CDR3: TGTGCCAGCAGTTTCGCGATTTGGCAGCCCCAGCATTTT. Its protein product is CASSFAIWQPQHF.

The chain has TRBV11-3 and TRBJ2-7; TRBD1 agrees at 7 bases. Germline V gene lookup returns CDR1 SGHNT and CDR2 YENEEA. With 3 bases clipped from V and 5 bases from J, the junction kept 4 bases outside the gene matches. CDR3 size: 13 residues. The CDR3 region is CASSLETGNEQYF. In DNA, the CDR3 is TGTGCCAGCAGCTTGGAGACAGGGAACGAGCAGTACTTC.

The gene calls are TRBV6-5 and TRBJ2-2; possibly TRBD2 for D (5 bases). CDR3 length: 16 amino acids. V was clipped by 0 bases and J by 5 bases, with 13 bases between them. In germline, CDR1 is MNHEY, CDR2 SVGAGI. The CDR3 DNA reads TGTGCCAGCAGTTACTCAATCGTACGGGGTACCGGGGAGCTGTTTTTT. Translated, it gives CASSYSIVRGTGELFF.

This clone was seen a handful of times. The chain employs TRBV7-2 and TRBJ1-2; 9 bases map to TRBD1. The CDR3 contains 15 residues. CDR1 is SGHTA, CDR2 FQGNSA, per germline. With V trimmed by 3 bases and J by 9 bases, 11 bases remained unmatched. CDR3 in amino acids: CASSFLGQGSTSYTF. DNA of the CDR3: TGTGCCAGCAGCTTTCTCGGACAGGGGAGTACCAGCTACACCTTC.